This is a list of T cell receptor beta chains from one sample in a study of cytomegalovirus exposure and HLA in healthy donors. TCRdb's copy holds only in-frame clones and misses some; the assay was immunoSEQ multiplex PCR. Among 75,000 to 95,000 clones listed, about 83% were seen once. The sample comprised PBMCs. These receptors came from a woman younger than 30 in good health and CMV-seropositive. The CDR3 runs from the conserved cysteine through the conserved F or W. The order of the fields is V gene, D gene, J gene, CDR3 length, clone size, CDR3 DNA, CDR3 protein. The D gene is left open where the match is weak. Clone size appears in some rows only: once, few, many, or a class for an expanded clone.

>TRBV28|-|TRBJ1-2|16|-
TGTGCCAGCAGTTTGGGGGGGGGCCAGAGTTGGGATGGCTACACCTTC
CASSLGGGQSWDGYTF
>TRBV4-2|-|TRBJ1-4|14|-
TGTGCCAGCAGCCAAGGGTGGGGAGGTGAAAAACTGTTTTTT
CASSQGWGGEKLFF
>TRBV2|-|TRBJ2-3|15|medium-sized
TGTGCCAGCAGTGAAGGGACGGGGGTCACAGATACGCAGTATTTT
CASSEGTGVTDTQYF
>TRBV28|TRBD1|TRBJ2-4|16|-
TGTGCCAGCAGTTTATGGGGGGACAGTGAGGGGAACATTCAGTACTTC
CASSLWGDSEGNIQYF
>TRBV5-1|TRBD2|TRBJ2-5|14|-
TGCGCCAGCAGCGTAGCGGGGTCTGATAAGACCCAGTACTTC
CASSVAGSDKTQYF
>TRBV5-1|-|TRBJ2-2|15|-
TGCGCCAGCAGCTTCGATCAGGGTCGCACCGGGGAGCTGTTTTTT
CASSFDQGRTGELFF
>TRBV7-2|-|TRBJ1-2|11|-
TGTGCCAGCAGCCCGAGGTATGGCTACACCTTC
CASSPRYGYTF
>TRBV2|-|TRBJ2-7|12|-
TGTGCCAGCAGGGTAACAGGGAACGAGCAGTACTTC
CASRVTGNEQYF
>TRBV5-1|-|TRBJ2-3|16|-
TGCGCCAGCAGCTTGGCGTTGGTGGGGGGTTATGATACGCAGTATTTT
CASSLALVGGYDTQYF
>TRBV20-1|-|TRBJ2-3|11|-
TGCAGTGCTAGACCGGTAGATACGCAGTATTTT
CSARPVDTQYF